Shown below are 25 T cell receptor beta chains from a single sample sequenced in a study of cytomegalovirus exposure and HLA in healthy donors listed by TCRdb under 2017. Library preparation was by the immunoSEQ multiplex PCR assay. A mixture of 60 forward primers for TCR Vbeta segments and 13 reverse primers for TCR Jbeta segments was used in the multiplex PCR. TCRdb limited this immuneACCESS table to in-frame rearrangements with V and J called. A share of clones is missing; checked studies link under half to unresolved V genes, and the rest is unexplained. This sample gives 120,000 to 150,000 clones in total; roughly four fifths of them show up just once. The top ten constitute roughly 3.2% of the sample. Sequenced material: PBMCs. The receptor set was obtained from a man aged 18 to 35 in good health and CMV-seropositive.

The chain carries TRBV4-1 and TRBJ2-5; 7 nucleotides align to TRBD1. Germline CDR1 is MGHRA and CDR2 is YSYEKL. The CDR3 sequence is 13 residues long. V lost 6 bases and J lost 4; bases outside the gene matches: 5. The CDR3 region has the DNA TGCGCCAGCAGTCAGGGACAGCGAGAGACCCAGTACTTC. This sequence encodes CASSQGQRETQYF.

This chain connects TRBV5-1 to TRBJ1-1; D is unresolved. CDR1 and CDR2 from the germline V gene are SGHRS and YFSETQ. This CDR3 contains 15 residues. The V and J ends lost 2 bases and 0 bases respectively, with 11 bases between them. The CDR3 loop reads CASSLSLSMNTEAFF. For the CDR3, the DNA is TGCGCCAGCAGCTTAAGCCTCTCGATGAACACTGAAGCTTTCTTT.

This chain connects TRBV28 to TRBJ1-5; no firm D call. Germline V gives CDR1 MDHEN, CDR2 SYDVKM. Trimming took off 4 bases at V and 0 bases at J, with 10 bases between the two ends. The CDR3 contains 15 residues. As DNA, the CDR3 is TGTGCCAGCAGTTGGGCAGACGATAGCAATCAGCCCCAGCATTTT. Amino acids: CASSWADDSNQPQHF.

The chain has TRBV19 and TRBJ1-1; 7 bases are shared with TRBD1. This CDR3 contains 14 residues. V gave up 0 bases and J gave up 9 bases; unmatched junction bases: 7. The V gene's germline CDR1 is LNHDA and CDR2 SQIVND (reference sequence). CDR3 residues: CASSIDGTVFQAFF. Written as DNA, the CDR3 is TGTGCCAGTAGTATAGATGGGACAGTTTTCCAAGCTTTCTTT.

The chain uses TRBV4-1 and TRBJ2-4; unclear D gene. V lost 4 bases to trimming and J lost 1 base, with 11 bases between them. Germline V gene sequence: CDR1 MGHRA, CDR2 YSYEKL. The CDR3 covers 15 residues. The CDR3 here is CASSLETWAKNIQYF. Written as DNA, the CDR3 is TGCGCCAGCAGCCTTGAGACTTGGGCCAAAAACATTCAGTACTTC.

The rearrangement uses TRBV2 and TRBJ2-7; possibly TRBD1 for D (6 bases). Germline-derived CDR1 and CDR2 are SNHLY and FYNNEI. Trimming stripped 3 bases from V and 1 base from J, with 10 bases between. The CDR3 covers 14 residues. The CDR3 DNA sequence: TGTGCCAGCAGTGAGTTGGGGGCGTCCTACGAGCAGTACTTC. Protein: CASSELGASYEQYF.

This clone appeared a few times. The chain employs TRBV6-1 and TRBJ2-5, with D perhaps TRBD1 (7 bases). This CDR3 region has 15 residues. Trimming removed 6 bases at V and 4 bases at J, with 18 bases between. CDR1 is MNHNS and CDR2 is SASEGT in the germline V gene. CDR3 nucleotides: TGTGCCAGCAGGGCACCCACAGGGGAGGCAGAGACCCAGTACTTC. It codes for CASRAPTGEAETQYF.

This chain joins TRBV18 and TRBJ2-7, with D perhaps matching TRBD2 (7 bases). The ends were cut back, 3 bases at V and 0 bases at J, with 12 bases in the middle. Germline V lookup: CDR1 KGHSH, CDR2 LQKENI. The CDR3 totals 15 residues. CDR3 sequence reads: CASSPLGGDSYEQYF. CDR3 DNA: TGTGCCAGCTCACCCTTAGGGGGGGACTCCTACGAGCAGTACTTC.

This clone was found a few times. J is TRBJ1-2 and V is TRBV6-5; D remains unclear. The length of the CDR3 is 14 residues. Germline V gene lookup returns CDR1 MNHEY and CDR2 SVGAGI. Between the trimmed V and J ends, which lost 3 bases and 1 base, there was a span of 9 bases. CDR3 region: CASSYNEFNYGYTF. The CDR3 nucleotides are TGTGCCAGCAGTTATAATGAGTTTAACTATGGCTACACCTTC.

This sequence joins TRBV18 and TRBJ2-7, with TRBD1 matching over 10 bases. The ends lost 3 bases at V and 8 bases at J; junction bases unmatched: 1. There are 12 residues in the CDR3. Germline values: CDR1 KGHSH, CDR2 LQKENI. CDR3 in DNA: TGTGCCAGCTCACCCGACAGGGGGCAGCAGTACTTC. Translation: CASSPDRGQQYF.

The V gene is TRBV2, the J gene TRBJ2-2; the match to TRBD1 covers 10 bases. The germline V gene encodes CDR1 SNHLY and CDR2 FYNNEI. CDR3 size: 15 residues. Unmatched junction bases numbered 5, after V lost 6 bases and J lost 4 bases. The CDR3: CASRDRGHGTGELFF. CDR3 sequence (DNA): TGTGCCAGCAGAGACAGGGGGCACGGCACCGGGGAGCTGTTTTTT.

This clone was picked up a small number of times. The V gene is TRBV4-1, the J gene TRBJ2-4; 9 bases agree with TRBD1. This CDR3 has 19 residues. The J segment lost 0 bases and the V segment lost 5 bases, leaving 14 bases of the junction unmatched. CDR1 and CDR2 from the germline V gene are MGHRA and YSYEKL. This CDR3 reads CASSKLRDRVLLAKNIQYF. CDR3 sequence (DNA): TGCGCCAGCAGCAAGCTCCGGGACAGGGTCCTCCTAGCCAAAAACATTCAGTACTTC.

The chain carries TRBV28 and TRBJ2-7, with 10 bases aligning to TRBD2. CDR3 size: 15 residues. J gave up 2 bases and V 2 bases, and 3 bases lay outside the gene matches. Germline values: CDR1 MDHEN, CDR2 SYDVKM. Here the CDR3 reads CASSLRAGGPYEQYF. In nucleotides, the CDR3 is TGTGCCAGCAGTTTACGAGCGGGAGGGCCCTACGAGCAGTACTTC. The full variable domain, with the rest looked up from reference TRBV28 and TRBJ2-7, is DVKVTQSSRYLVKRTGEKVFLECVQDMDHENMFWYRQDPGLGLRLIYFSYDVKMKEKGDIPEGYSVSREKKERFSLILESASTNQTSMYLCASSLRAGGPYEQYFGPGTRLTVT.

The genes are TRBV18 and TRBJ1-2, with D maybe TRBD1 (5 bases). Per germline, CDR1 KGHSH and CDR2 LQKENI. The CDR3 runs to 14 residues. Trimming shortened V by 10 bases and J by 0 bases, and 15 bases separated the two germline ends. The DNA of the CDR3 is TGTGCCACATCTTTTGGGGCTTCTAACTATGGCTACACCTTC. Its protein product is CATSFGASNYGYTF.

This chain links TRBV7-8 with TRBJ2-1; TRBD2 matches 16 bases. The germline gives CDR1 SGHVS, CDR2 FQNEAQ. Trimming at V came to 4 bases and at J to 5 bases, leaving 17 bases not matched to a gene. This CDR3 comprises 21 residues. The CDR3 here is CASSSPDPGTSGRAFHNEQFF. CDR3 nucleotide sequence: TGTGCCAGCAGCTCCCCCGACCCCGGGACTAGCGGGAGGGCCTTCCACAATGAGCAGTTCTTC.

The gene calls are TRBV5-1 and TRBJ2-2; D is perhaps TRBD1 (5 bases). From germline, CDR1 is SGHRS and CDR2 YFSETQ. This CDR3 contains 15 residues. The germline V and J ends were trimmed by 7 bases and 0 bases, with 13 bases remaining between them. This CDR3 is CASSIAGTNTGELFF. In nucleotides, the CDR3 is TGCGCCAGCTCGATCGCAGGGACGAACACCGGGGAGCTGTTTTTT.

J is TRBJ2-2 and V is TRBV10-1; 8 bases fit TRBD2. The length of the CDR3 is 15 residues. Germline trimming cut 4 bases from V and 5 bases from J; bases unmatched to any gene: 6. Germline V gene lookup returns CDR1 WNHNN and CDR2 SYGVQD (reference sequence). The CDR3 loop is CASSASSGVTGELFF. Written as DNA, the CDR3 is TGCGCCAGCAGTGCAAGTAGCGGGGTAACCGGGGAGCTGTTTTTT.

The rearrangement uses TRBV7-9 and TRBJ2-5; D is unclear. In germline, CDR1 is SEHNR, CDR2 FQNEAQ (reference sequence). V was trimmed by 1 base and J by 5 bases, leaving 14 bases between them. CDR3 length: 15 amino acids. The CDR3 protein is CASSLVNRLVETQYF. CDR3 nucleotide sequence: TGTGCCAGCAGCTTAGTGAATAGGCTAGTTGAGACCCAGTACTTC. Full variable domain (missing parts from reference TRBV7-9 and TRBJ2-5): DTGVSQNPRHKITKRGQNVTFRCDPISEHNRLYWYRQTLGQGPEFLTYFQNEAQLEKSRLLSDRFSAERPKGSFSTLEIQRTEQGDSAMYLCASSLVNRLVETQYFGPGTRLLVL.

CDR3 sequence: CASTRDRAGEQYF. The DNA of the CDR3 is TGTGCCAGCACGCGGGACAGGGCTGGCGAGCAGTACTTC. The rearrangement uses TRBV6-5 and TRBJ2-7; 9 positions agree with TRBD1. The junction had 7 bases not matched to a gene; V was cut back by 7 bases and J by 6 bases. The CDR3 loop spans 13 amino acids. CDR1 and CDR2 from the germline V gene are MNHEY and SVGAGI.

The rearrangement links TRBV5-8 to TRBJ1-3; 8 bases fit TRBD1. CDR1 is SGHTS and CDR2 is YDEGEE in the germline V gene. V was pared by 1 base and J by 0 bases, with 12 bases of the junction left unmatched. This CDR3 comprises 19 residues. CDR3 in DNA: TGTGCCAGCAGCTTGATTATTGGGACAGGAGCCAGCTCTGGAAACACCATATATTTT. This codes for CASSLIIGTGASSGNTIYF. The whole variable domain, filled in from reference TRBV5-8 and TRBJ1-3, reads EAGVTQSPTHLIKTRGQQATLRCSPISGHTSVYWYQQALGLGLQFLLWYDEGEERNRGNFPPRFSGRQFPNYSSELNVNALELEDSALYLCASSLIIGTGASSGNTIYFGEGSWLTVV.

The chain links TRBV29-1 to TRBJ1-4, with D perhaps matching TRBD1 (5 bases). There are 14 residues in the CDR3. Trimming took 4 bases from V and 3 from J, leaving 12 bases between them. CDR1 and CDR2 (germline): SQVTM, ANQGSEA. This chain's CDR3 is CSVAGQFPNEKLFF. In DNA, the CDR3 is TGCAGCGTTGCCGGACAATTCCCTAATGAAAAACTGTTTTTT.

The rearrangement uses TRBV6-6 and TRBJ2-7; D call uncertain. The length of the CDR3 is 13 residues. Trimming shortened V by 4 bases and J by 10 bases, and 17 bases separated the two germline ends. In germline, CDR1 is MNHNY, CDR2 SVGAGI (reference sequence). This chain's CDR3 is CASSLTVSGRQYF. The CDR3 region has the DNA TGTGCCAGCAGTTTAACGGTCTCTGGGCGACAGTACTTC.

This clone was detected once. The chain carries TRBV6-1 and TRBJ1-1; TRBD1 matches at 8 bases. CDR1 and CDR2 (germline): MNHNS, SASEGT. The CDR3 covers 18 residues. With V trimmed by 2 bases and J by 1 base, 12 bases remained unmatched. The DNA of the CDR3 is TGTGCCAGCAGTGAAATCCTCCGGGACAGGAAACGGAACACTGAAGCTTTCTTT. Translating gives CASSEILRDRKRNTEAFF.

The DNA of the CDR3 is TGTGCCTGGAGTGTAGTTCCTTCTGGGACAGGGTGCAATCAGCCCCAGCATTTT. The encoded protein is CAWSVVPSGTGCNQPQHF. The rearrangement joins TRBV30 to TRBJ1-5; TRBD1 agrees at 9 bases. Losses at the gene ends were 0 bases for V and 2 bases for J; bases not matched to a gene: 11. The germline CDR1 and CDR2 sequences are GTSNPN and SVGIG (reference sequence). CDR3 size: 18 residues.

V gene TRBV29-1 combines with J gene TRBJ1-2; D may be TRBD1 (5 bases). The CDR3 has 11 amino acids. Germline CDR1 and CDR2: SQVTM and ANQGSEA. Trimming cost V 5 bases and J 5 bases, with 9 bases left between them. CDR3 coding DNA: TGCAGCGTTCGGCCAGGGTATGGCTACACCTTC. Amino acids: CSVRPGYGYTF.